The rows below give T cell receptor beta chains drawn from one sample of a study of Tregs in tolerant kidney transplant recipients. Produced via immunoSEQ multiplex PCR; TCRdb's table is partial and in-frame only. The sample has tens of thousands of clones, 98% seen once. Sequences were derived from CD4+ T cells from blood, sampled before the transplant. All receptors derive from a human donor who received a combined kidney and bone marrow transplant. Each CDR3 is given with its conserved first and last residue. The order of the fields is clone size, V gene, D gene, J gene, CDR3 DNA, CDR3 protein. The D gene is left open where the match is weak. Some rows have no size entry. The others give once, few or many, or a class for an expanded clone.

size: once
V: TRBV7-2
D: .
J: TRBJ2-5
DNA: TGTGCCAGCAGCTTAGTGCCGGCCAGGGGCTCAGAGACCCAGTACTTC
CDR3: CASSLVPARGSETQYF

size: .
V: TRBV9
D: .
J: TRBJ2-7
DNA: TGTGCCAGCAGCGAGCCTAGCCGCGAGCAGTACTTC
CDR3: CASSEPSREQYF

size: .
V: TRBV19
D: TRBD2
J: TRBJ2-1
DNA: TGTGCCAGTAGTATCTCTTTGGGAGCGGGAGGGCCTCGGAATGAGCAGTTCTTC
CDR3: CASSISLGAGGPRNEQFF

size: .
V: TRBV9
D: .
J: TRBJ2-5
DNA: TGTGCCAGCCAAAATCCCGGGGAGACCCAGTACTTC
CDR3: CASQNPGETQYF

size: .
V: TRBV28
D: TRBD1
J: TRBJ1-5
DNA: TGTGCCAGCAGTTTTTCCCCCAGGGGGGGCAATCAGCCCCAGCATTTT
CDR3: CASSFSPRGGNQPQHF

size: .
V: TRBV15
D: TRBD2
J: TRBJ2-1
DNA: TGTGCCACCAGCAGAGAAAGGGCGGGGGGGCTACTCCTTGAGCAGTTCTTC
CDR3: CATSRERAGGLLLEQFF

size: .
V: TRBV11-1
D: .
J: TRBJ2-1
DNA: TGTGCCAGCAGCTTAGTAAGTCTAGTCGGGAGCTCCTACAATGAGCAGTTCTTC
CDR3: CASSLVSLVGSSYNEQFF

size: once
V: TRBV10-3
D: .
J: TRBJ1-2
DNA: TGTGCCATCAGCGGGTCGGAACCCTATGGCTACACCTTC
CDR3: CAISGSEPYGYTF

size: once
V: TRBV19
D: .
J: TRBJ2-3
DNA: TGTGCCAGTAGTATTTTTTCAGGGGGGAACACGCAGTATTTT
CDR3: CASSIFSGGNTQYF

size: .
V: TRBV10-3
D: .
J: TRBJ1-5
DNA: TGTGCCATCAGAGATACAGGGAATCAGCCCCAGCATTTT
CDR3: CAIRDTGNQPQHF

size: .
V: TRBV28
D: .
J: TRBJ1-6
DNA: TGTGCCAGCAGGGAGTCGTCGGGGATTAATTCACCCCTCCACTTT
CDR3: CASRESSGINSPLHF

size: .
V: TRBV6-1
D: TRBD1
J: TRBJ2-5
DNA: TGTGCCAGCAGTGAAAGCTGGGGACAGCCCCTGCGGGAGACCCAGTACTTC
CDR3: CASSESWGQPLRETQYF

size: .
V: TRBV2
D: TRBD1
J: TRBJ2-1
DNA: TGTGCCAGCAGTGTAGACAGGGGAGAGCAGTTCTTC
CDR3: CASSVDRGEQFF

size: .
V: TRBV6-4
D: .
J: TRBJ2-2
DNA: TGTGCCAGCAGTGACTCGAGGGAGACGACCGGGGAGCTGTTTTTT
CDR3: CASSDSRETTGELFF

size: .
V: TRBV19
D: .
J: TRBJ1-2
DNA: TGTGCCAGTAGTATCGGGAATAACTATGGCTACACCTTC
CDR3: CASSIGNNYGYTF

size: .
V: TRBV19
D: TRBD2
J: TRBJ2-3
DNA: TGTGCCAGTAGTCCTTTTACTAGCGGGAGGGCGGGGGATACGCAGTATTTT
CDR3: CASSPFTSGRAGDTQYF

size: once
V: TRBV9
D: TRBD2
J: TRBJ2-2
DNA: TGTGCCAGCAGCTTGGGACTAGCGGGAGAGAAGGTGGGGGAGCTGTTTTTT
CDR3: CASSLGLAGEKVGELFF

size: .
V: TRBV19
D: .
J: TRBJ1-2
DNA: TGTGCCAGTAGTAAGGCGGGACGCATGGACTATGGCTACACCTTC
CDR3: CASSKAGRMDYGYTF

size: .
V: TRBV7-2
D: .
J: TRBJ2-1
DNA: TGTGCCAGCAGCCAGACTATGAATGAGCAGTTCTTC
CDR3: CASSQTMNEQFF

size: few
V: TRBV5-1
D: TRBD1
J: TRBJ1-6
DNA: TGCGCCAGCACGGGACAGGGGGAATCACCCCTCCACTTT
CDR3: CASTGQGESPLHF

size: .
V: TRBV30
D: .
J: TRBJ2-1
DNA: TGTGCCTGGAATGTCGGGACCTACAATGAGCAGTTCTTC
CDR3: CAWNVGTYNEQFF

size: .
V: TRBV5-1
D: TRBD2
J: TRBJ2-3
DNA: TGCGCCAGCAGCTTCAGTCTAGCGGGGAATGCAGATACGCAGTATTTT
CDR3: CASSFSLAGNADTQYF